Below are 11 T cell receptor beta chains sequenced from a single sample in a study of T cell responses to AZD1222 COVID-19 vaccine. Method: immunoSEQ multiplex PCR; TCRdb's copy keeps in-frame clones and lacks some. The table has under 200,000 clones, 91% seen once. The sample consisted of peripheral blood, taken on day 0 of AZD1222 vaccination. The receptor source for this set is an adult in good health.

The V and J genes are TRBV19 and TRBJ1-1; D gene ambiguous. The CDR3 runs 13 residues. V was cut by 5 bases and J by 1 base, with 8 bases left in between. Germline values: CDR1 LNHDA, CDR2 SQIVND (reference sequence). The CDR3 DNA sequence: TGTGCCAGTAGTCTATCCAAGAACACTGAAGCTTTCTTT. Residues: CASSLSKNTEAFF. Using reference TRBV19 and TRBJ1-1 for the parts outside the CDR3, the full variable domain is DGGITQSPKYLFRKEGQNVTLSCEQNLNHDAMYWYRQDPGQGLRLIYYSQIVNDFQKGDIAEGYSVSREKKESFPLTVTSAQKNPTAFYLCASSLSKNTEAFFGQGTRLTVV.

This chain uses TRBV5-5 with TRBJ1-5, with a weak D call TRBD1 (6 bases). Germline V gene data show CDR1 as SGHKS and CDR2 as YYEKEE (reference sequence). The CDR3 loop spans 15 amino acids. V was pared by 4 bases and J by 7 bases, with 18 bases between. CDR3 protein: CASSGPGASRQPQHF. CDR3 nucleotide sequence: TGTGCCAGCAGCGGCCCGGGGGCATCTAGGCAGCCCCAGCATTTT.

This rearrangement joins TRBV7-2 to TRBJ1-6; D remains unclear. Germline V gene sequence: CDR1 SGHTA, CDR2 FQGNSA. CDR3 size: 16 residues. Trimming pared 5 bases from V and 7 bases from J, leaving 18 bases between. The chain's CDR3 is CASSPLEVSANSPLHF. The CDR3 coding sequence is TGTGCCAGCAGCCCCCTTGAGGTCTCCGCAAATTCACCCCTCCACTTT.

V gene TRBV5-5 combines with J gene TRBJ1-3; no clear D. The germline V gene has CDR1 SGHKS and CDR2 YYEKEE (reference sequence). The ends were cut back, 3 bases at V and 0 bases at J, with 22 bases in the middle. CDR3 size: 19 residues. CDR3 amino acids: CASSSEFQRTLISGNTIYF. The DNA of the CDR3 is TGTGCCAGCAGCTCCGAATTTCAGCGTACCCTCATCTCTGGAAACACCATATATTTT. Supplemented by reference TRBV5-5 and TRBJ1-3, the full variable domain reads DAGVTQSPTHLIKTRGQQVTLRCSPISGHKSVSWYQQVLGQGPQFIFQYYEKEERGRGNFPDRFSARQFPNYSSELNVNALLLGDSALYLCASSSEFQRTLISGNTIYFGEGSWLTVV.

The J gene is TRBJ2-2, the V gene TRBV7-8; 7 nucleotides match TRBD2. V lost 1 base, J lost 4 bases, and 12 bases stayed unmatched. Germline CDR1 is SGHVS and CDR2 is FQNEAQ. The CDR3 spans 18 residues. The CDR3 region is CASSLEASGEKSTGELFF. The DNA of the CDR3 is TGTGCCAGCAGCTTAGAGGCTAGCGGCGAGAAAAGCACCGGGGAGCTGTTTTTT.

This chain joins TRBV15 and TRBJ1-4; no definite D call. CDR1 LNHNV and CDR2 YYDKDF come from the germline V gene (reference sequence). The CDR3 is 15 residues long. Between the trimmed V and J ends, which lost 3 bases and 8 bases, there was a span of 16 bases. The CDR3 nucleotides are TGTGCCACCAGCAGTGTTATCCCCCGCGGCGAAAAACTGTTTTTT. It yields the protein CATSSVIPRGEKLFF.

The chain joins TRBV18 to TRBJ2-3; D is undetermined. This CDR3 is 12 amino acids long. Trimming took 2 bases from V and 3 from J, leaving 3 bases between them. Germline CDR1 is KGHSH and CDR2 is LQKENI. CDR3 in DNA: TGTGCCAGCTCACCAGGAACAGATACGCAGTATTTT. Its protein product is CASSPGTDTQYF.

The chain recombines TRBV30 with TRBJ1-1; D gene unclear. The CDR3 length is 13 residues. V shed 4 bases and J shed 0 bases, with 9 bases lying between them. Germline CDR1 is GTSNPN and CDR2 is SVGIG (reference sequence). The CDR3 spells CAWTWNLNTEAFF. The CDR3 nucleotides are TGTGCCTGGACCTGGAACCTGAACACTGAAGCTTTCTTT.

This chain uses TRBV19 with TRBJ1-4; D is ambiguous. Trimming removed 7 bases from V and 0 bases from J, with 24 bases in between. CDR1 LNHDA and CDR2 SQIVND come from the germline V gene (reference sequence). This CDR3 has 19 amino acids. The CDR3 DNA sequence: TGTGCCAGTATTAAACCAACTTTAGCCCTCGAGGCAACTAATGAAAAACTGTTTTTT. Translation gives CASIKPTLALEATNEKLFF.

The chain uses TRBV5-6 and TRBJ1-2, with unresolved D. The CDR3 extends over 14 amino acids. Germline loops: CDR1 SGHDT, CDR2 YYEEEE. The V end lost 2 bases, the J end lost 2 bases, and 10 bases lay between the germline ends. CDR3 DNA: TGTGCCAGCAGCTTCTCGCGCCCCAACTATGGCTACACCTTC. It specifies CASSFSRPNYGYTF.

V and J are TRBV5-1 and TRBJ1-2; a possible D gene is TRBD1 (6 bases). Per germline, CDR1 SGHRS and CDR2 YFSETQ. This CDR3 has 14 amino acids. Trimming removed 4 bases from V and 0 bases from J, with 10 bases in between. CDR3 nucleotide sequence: TGCGCCAGCAGCCCAACAGGGACTAACTATGGCTACACCTTC. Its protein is CASSPTGTNYGYTF.